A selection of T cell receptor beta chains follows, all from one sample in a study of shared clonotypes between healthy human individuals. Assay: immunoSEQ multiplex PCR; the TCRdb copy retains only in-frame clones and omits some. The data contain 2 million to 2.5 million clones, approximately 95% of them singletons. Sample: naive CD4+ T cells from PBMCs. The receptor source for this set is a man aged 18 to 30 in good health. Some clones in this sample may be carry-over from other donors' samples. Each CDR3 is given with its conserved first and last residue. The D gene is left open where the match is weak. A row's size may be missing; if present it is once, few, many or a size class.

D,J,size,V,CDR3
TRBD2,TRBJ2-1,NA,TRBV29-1,CSVERLAPNEQFF
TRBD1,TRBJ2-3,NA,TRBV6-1,CASSQDRGEDTQYF
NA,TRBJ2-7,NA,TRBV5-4,CASSLSYSYEQYF
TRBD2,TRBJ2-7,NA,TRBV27,CASRNIAGAPYEQYF
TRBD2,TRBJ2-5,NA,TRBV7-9,CASSSRGGETQYF
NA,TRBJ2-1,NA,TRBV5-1,CASSWTPGENEQFF
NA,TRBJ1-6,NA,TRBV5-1,CASSLGDNSPLHF
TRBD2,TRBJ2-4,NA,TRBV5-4,CASSLGSGGAARNIQYF
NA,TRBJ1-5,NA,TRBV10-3,CAATGTPSNQPQHF
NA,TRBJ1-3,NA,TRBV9,CASSPSGGGNTIYF
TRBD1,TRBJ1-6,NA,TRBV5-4,CASTFGQGNSPLHF
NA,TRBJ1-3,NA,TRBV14,CASSLLSWGDTIYF
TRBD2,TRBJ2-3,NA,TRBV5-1,CASTTLGGNTDTQYF
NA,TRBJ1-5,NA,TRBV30,CAWSVESGINQPQHF
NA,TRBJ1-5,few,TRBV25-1,CASRQGAW
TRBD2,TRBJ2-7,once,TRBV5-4,CASSLLAGVNYEQYF
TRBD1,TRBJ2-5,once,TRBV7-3,CASSPGRDRVSQETQYF
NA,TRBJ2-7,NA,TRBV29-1,CSAEGSAYEQYF
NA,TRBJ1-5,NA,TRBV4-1,CASSQDPTLRGQPQHF
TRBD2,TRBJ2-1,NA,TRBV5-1,CASSPSGRIYNEQFF
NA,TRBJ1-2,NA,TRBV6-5,CASSYWRQVYAYGYTF
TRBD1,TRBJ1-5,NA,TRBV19,CAGSTGTGNQPQHF
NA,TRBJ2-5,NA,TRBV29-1,CSVVGWLNQETQYF
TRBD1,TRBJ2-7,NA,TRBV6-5,CASSYRDRRDEQYF
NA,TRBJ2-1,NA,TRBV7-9,CASSFGTRQGEQFF
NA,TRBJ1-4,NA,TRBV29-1,CSATGGSGGEKLFF
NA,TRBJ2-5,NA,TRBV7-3,CASSLVAEETQYF
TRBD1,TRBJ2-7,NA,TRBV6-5,CASSLIWDRIVYEQYF
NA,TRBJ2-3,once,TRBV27,CASRSPARRSTDTQYF
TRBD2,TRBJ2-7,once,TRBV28,CASSPAGDPSYEQYF
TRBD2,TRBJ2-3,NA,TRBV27,CASPPTSGSTDTQYF
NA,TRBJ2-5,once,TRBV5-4,CASIRSPSPQETQYF
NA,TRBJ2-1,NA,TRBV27,CASSSPRAGSSYNEQFF
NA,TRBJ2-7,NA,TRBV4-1,CASSREGGVYRGRYEQYF
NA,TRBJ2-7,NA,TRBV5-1,CASSLFGSAIEQYF
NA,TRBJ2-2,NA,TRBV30,CAWSRYSPGPGTGELFF
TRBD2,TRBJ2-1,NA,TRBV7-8,CASSLAWGGRALEQFF
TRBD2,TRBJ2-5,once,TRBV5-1,CASSLTSVKETQYF
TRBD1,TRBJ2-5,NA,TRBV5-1,CASSLNSGTGGWETQYF
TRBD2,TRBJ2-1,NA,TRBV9,CASSATSGSYNEQFF
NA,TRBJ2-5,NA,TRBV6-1,CASSEGGLYQETQYF
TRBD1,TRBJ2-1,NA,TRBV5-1,CASSPPGTGYNEQFF
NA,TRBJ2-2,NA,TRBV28,CASRPQGRNTGELFF
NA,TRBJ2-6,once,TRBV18,CASSPNLRAGANVLTF
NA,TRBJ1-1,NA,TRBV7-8,CASSLGVLRASDTEAFF
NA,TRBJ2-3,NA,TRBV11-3,CASSLGGTTDTQYF
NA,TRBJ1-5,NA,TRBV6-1,CASSDRRRGGSNQPQHF
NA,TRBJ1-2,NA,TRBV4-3,CASSQDKSRASNYGYTF
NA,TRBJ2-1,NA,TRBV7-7,CASSLGVGYNEQFF
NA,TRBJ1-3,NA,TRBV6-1,CASNPLETLGYTIYF
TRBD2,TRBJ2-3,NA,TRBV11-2,CASSLSHPGGFTDTQYF
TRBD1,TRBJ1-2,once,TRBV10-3,CAISGWDRGEDGYTF
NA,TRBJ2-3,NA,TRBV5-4,CASSLVGGSTDTQYF
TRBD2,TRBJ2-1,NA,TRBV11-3,CASSLGGTYNEQFF
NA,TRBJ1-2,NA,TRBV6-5,CASGTGSGYTF
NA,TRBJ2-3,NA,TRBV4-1,CASSLPADTQYF
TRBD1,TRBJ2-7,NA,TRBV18,CASSPIYRGENEQYF
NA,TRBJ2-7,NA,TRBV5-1,CASSMTVLAYEQYF